One sample yielded the 8 T cell receptor beta chains listed below, sequenced in a study of siplizumab effects on memory and regulatory T cells. Only in-frame clones appear in the TCRdb table, and some are missing; sequencing was by immunoSEQ multiplex PCR. This sample has roughly 68,000 clones, with roughly 97% found just once. Material: naive CD8+ T cells sorted from blood. All receptors come from a human donor in good health.

In regard to this clone: No DNA is shown, since the ends of the CDR3 on it are uncertain; the CDR3 is the one TCRdb lists. The V and J genes are TRBV19 and TRBJ1-1; TRBD1, the table's D call, was not compared with the DNA. The germline V gene encodes CDR1 LNHDA and CDR2 SQIVND (reference sequence). The CDR3 length equals 14 residues, ends included. CDR3 sequence: CASSIVGTGAENLF.

This clone appeared once. The chain links TRBV4-1 to TRBJ2-7; 10 nucleotides line up with TRBD2. The CDR3 consists of 17 residues. V trimming: 2 bases; J trimming: 6 bases; junction bases outside the gene matches: 13. Germline values: CDR1 MGHRA, CDR2 YSYEKL. CDR3 nucleotide sequence: TGCGCCAGCAGCCAAACCCCACTAGCGGGGTTCCCCCGCGAGCAGTACTTC. Translated, it gives CASSQTPLAGFPREQYF.

The CDR3 is CATSRVNAGAYNEQFF. Written as DNA, the CDR3 is TGTGCCACCAGCAGAGTCAATGCGGGGGCCTACAATGAGCAGTTCTTC. This chain joins TRBV15 and TRBJ2-1; 7 nucleotides line up with TRBD2. After removal of 1 base from V and 2 bases from J, the junction contained 5 bases not matched to a gene. Germline CDR1 is LNHNV and CDR2 is YYDKDF (reference sequence). The CDR3 loop spans 16 amino acids.

The chain has TRBV30 and TRBJ1-3; the D is unclear. The CDR3 totals 12 residues. Deletions cut 0 bases from V and 4 bases from J, with 4 bases between. Germline lookup yields CDR1 GTSNPN and CDR2 SVGIG (reference sequence). The CDR3 DNA reads TGTGCCTGGAGTGTATACGGAAACACCATATATTTT. It codes for CAWSVYGNTIYF.

The chain recombines TRBV7-9 with TRBJ2-3; unclear D gene. Germline assignment: CDR1 SEHNR and CDR2 FQNEAQ (reference sequence). The V end was cut by 1 base, the J end by 6 bases, with 11 bases between. The CDR3 sequence is 14 residues long. The DNA for the CDR3 is TGTGCCAGCAGCTTAGGAGGTGGCCCCGATACGCAGTATTTT. Protein product: CASSLGGGPDTQYF.

This chain links TRBV27 with TRBJ1-1; D remains unclear. The CDR3 runs 12 residues. Trimming took 8 bases from V and 2 from J, leaving 9 bases between them. In germline, CDR1 is MNHEY, CDR2 SMNVEV (reference sequence). The CDR3 sequence is CASGRINTEAFF. The CDR3, as DNA: TGTGCCAGCGGGAGGATAAACACTGAAGCTTTCTTT.

CDR3 coding DNA: TGTGCCAGCAGCCCCCCCAAGAGCTCTGGGGCCAACGTCCTGACTTTC. As protein: CASSPPKSSGANVLTF. This chain uses TRBV21-1 with TRBJ2-6; no check of the table's D call, TRBD2, against the DNA was made. TRBV21-1 is deemed a pseudogene. The CDR3 consists of 16 residues.

The J gene is TRBJ2-1, the V gene TRBV6-6; D remains unclear. The CDR3 extends over 13 amino acids. Germline CDR1 reads MNHNY; CDR2 reads SVGAGI (reference sequence). V was pared by 2 bases and J by 3 bases, with 5 bases between. The CDR3 DNA follows: TGTGCCAGCAGTTACGGGCTCTACAATGAGCAGTTCTTC. Protein: CASSYGLYNEQFF.